The subject of this entry is one T cell receptor beta chain. The antigen remains unidentified. The same CDR3 is also encoded by other DNA sequences in this sample. As defined, naive CD8 cells were CD45RO-negative and positively selected for CCR7, with terminally differentiated effector memory CD45RA+ cells excluded. With 6 bases removed from V and 3 bases from J, the gap between germline ends came to 6 bases. Germline values: CDR1 SNHLY, CDR2 FYNNEI. The length of the CDR3 is 11 residues. This entry is derived from a study of shared clonotypes between healthy human individuals. Findings and limits, study-wide: When compared with the clonotypes that were shared by all four sorted-subset donors, the non-shared clonotypes turned out to have lower generation probabilities.

Produced via immunoSEQ multiplex PCR; TCRdb's table is partial and in-frame only. The repertoire holds over 800,000 clones, with roughly 92% as singletons. The V gene is TRBV2, the J gene TRBJ2-7, with D possibly TRBD1 on 6 matching bases. Sequencing input: naive CD8+ T cells sorted from blood. The TCR was taken from a man younger than 40 in good health. Here the CDR3 reads CASRDSYEQYF. The CDR3 DNA follows: TGTGCCAGCAGGGACAGCTACGAGCAGTACTTC.